A selection of T cell receptor beta chains follows, all from one sample in a study of control samples from healthy donors and cancer patients. This table comes from immunoSEQ multiplex PCR, and its TCRdb copy is limited to in-frame clones, with some not included. The sample has some 120,000 clones; approximately 90% are singletons. Sequencing used blood. The receptors shown here come from a woman between 70 and 85 years old in good health. The CDR3 runs from the conserved cysteine through the conserved F or W. D genes are given only for firm matches. Only some rows state a clone size, as once, few, many or a class for expanded clones.

j_call d_call clone_size v_call cdr3_nt cdr3_aa
TRBJ1-1 . . TRBV6-6 TGTGCCAGCACCGTAACTAGCAACACTGAAGCTTTCTTT CASTVTSNTEAFF
TRBJ2-1 . . TRBV5-1 TGCGCCAGCAGCTTGGACTCCTCCTACAATGAGCAGTTCTTC CASSLDSSYNEQFF
TRBJ2-2 . many TRBV4-1 TGCGCCAGCAGCCAAGAGCGGTCCACCGGGGAGCTGTTTTTT CASSQERSTGELFF
TRBJ1-5 TRBD1 . TRBV7-2 TGTGCCAGCTCAACCCGGGACAGGGGGGATAGCAATCAGCCCCAGCATTTT CASSTRDRGDSNQPQHF
TRBJ2-3 TRBD2 . TRBV13 TGTGCCAGCAGCTTTCGTTTGGGGGGGAGCACAGATACGCAGTATTTT CASSFRLGGSTDTQYF
TRBJ2-3 . once TRBV5-1 TGCGCCAGCAGCTGGGGCGGACAGCGCACAGATACGCAGTATTTT CASSWGGQRTDTQYF
TRBJ2-4 TRBD2 . TRBV10-2 TGCGCCAGCAGTCCCCTAGCGGGGCACTTACTCAAAAACATTCAGTACTTC CASSPLAGHLLKNIQYF
TRBJ2-5 . . TRBV6-1 TGTGCCAGCAGTGAAGTGTCTAGCACTCGGGGGACCCAGTACTTC CASSEVSSTRGTQYF
TRBJ2-2 TRBD2 once TRBV11-2 TGTGCCAGCAGCCCGACTAGCGGGGGGCCGGGCACCGGGGAGCTGTTTTTT CASSPTSGGPGTGELFF
TRBJ1-4 . . TRBV4-2 TGTGCCAGCAGCCAAGATCTACTGGGGACTAATGAAAAACTGTTTTTT CASSQDLLGTNEKLFF
TRBJ1-6 TRBD1 . TRBV11-2 TGTGCCAGCAGCAGGGGGACAGGGCACAATTCACCCCTCCACTTT CASSRGTGHNSPLHF
TRBJ2-7 TRBD2 . TRBV6-6 TGTGCCAGCAGAGCCGGGACTACATACGAGCAGTACTTC CASRAGTTYEQYF
TRBJ2-2 . . TRBV7-2 TGTGCCAGCAGCGAAGGGAGCGGGGAGCTGTTTTTT CASSEGSGELFF
TRBJ1-6 . . TRBV4-2 TGTGCCAGCAGGGACAGTCTTAGCTCCTATAATTCACCCCTCCACTTT CASRDSLSSYNSPLHF